The source of this T cell receptor (beta chain) is a study of post-analysis software for immune sequencing data. The V end lost 4 bases, the J end lost 7 bases, and 14 bases lay between the germline ends. The CDR3 has 13 residues. The TCR beta cDNA libraries contained unique molecular identifiers. T cells numbering roughly 1 to 10 million yielded 500,000 to 550,000 cDNA molecules. Using its own MiXCR run on the PCR reads, TCRdb lists one record per CDR3 protein. This table holds hundreds of thousands of distinct CDR3 sequences, about 40% found once. This clonotype was counted between two and nine times. Its target is not known. Findings of the study overall: When patients were compared with controls, about 5 TRBV segments were more frequent, TRBV5-6, TRBV5-1 and TRBV20-1 among them. Significantly decreased normalized Chao1 diversity was recorded for multiple sclerosis patients relative to controls.

Sample: blood. The chain recombines TRBV12-3 or TRBV12-4 with TRBJ2-7; perhaps TRBD1 as D (5 bases). This clonotype was obtained from a girl aged 5-17 years with multiple sclerosis. CDR3: CASSYRASGEQYF. The DNA of the CDR3 is TGTGCCAGCAGTTACCGGGCATCAGGGGAGCAGTACTTC.